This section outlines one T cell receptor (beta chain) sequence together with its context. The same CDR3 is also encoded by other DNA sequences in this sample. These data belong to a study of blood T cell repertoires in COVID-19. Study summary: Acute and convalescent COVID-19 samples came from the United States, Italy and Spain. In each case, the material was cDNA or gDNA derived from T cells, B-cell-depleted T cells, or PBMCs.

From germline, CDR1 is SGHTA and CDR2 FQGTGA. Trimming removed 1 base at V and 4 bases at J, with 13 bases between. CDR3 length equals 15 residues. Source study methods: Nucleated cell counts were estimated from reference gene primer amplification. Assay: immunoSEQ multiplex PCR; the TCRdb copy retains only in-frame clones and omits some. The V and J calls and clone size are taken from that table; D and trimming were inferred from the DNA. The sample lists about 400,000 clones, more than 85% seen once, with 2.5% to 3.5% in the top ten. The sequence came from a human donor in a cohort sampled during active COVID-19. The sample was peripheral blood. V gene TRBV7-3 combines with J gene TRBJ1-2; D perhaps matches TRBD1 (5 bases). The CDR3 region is CASSLNGGRGYGYTF. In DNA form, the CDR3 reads TGTGCCAGCAGCTTAAATGGAGGGAGGGGCTATGGCTACACCTTC.